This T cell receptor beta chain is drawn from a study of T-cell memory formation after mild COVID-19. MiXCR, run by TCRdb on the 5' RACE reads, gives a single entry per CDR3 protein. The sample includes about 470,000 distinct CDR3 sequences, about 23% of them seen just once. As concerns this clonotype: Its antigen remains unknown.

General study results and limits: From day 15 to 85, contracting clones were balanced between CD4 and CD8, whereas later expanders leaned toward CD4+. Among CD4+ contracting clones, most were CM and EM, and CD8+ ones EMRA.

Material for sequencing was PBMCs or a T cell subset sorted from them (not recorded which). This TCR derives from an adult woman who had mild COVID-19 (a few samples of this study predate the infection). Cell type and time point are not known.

In nucleotides, the CDR3 is TGTGCCAGCAGCGTAGACTTTGCCTCGAATGAGCAGTTCTTC. The encoded protein is CASSVDFASNEQFF. The rearrangement joins TRBV9 to TRBJ2-1; D gene ambiguous. The CDR3 has 14 residues. CDR1 SGDLS and CDR2 YYNGEE come from the germline V gene. Trimming removed 0 bases at V and 7 bases at J, with 11 bases between.